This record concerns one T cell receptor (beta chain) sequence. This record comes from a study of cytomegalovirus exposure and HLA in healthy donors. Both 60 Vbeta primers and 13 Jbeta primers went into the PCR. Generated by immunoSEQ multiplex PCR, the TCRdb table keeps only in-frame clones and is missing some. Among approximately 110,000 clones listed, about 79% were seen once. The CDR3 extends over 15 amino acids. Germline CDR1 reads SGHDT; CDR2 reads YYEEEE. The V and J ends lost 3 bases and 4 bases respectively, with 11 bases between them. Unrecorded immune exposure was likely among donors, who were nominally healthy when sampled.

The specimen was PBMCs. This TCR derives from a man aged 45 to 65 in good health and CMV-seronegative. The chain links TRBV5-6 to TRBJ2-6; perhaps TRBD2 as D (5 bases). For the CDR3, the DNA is TGTGCCAGCAGCTCCTTCACTAGGGGGGCCAACGTCCTGACTTTC. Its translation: CASSSFTRGANVLTF. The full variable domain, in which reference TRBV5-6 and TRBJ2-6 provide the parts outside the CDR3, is DAGVTQSPTHLIKTRGQQVTLRCSPKSGHDTVSWYQQALGQGPQFIFQYYEEEERQRGNFPDRFSGHQFPNYSSELNVNALLLGDSALYLCASSSFTRGANVLTFGAGSRLTVL.